Listed below are T cell receptor beta chains from one sample, sequenced in a study of cytomegalovirus exposure and HLA in healthy donors. Clones were sequenced by immunoSEQ multiplex PCR, and TCRdb holds only the in-frame ones, with some missing. The table includes some 120,000 clones, around 84% detected once. Sequences were obtained from PBMCs. These receptors all come from a man aged 18 to 29 in good health and CMV-seronegative. CDR3s include the opening cysteine and the closing phenylalanine or tryptophan. The order of the fields is clone size, V gene, J gene, D gene, CDR3 protein, CDR3 DNA. The D gene is left open where the match is weak. Only part of the rows carry a size: once, few, many, or a class if the clone is expanded.

.,TRBV5-1,TRBJ2-1,.,CASSLNSYNEQFF,TGCGCCAGCAGCTTAAACAGTTACAATGAGCAGTTCTTC
.,TRBV7-6,TRBJ1-4,.,CASSPGGRTNEKLFF,TGTGCCAGCAGCCCAGGAGGGAGAACTAATGAAAAACTGTTTTTT
.,TRBV6-1,TRBJ1-6,.,CASSEKRGPPYSPLHF,TGTGCCAGCAGTGAAAAAAGGGGCCCTCCTTATTCACCCCTCCACTTT
.,TRBV11-2,TRBJ1-2,.,CASSLDSGNYGYTF,TGTGCCAGCAGCTTAGACAGCGGGAACTATGGCTACACCTTC
.,TRBV7-3,TRBJ2-2,.,CASSSPGSGTGELFF,TGTGCCAGCAGCTCCCCCGGGTCGGGCACCGGGGAGCTGTTTTTT
.,TRBV11-2,TRBJ2-7,TRBD1,CASSNPGQVLYEQYF,TGTGCCAGCAGCAATCCGGGACAGGTGCTCTACGAGCAGTACTTC
.,TRBV18,TRBJ1-4,.,CASSPPRAINEKLFF,TGTGCCAGCTCACCACCGAGGGCAATTAATGAAAAACTGTTTTTT
once,TRBV9,TRBJ2-5,TRBD1,CASSVKGAGETQYF,TGTGCCAGCAGCGTGAAGGGGGCCGGGGAGACCCAGTACTTC
.,TRBV7-9,TRBJ2-7,.,CAGEGTSYEQYF,TGTGCCGGCGAGGGTACCTCCTACGAGCAGTACTTC
once,TRBV5-1,TRBJ2-3,TRBD2,CASSLRPSGGGTDTQYF,TGCGCCAGCAGCTTGAGGCCTAGCGGGGGGGGCACAGATACGCAGTATTTT
.,TRBV13,TRBJ2-1,TRBD2,CASSLGVAGAAVSYNEQFF,TGTGCCAGCAGCTTAGGAGTAGCGGGGGCTGCAGTCTCCTACAATGAGCAGTTCTTC
.,TRBV7-3,TRBJ2-1,TRBD2,CASSLTGSGGAYRSYNEQFF,TGTGCCAGCAGCTTAACGGGAAGCGGGGGGGCTTATAGGTCCTACAATGAGCAGTTCTTC
.,TRBV4-1,TRBJ2-7,TRBD1,CASSQVGTASYEQYF,TGCGCCAGCAGCCAAGTAGGGACAGCCTCCTACGAGCAGTACTTC
few,TRBV27,TRBJ1-5,TRBD1,CASKRQGVNQPQHF,TGTGCCAGCAAACGACAGGGGGTCAATCAGCCCCAGCATTTT
.,TRBV29-1,TRBJ1-2,TRBD1,CSVPGTASYGYTF,TGCAGCGTGCCCGGGACAGCTTCTTATGGCTACACCTTC
.,TRBV7-9,TRBJ2-5,.,CASSFQSGGREETQYF,TGTGCCAGCAGCTTCCAATCCGGGGGGCGGGAAGAGACCCAGTACTTC
once,TRBV15,TRBJ2-7,TRBD1,CATSREVVGNRGYPYEQYF,TGTGCCACCAGCAGAGAAGTGGTGGGTAACAGGGGATACCCCTACGAGCAGTACTTC
.,TRBV7-8,TRBJ2-7,.,CASSLGRVNYEQYF,TGTGCCAGCAGCTTAGGCAGGGTAAACTACGAGCAGTACTTC
.,TRBV29-1,TRBJ1-3,.,CSVATGWSGNTIYF,TGCAGCGTTGCAACAGGGTGGTCTGGAAACACCATATATTTT
.,TRBV27,TRBJ1-2,.,CASSHSRVAGYTF,TGTGCCAGCAGCCACTCCAGGGTTGCGGGCTACACCTTC
.,TRBV10-2,TRBJ1-2,TRBD1,CASGTGTLFYGYTF,TGCGCCAGTGGGACAGGGACCCTTTTCTATGGCTACACCTTC
.,TRBV6-5,TRBJ2-2,.,CASSYSLGATGELFF,TGTGCCAGCAGTTACTCACTGGGGGCCACCGGGGAGCTGTTTTTT
.,TRBV19,TRBJ2-7,.,CASSILTGYEQYF,TGTGCCAGTAGTATCCTAACAGGCTACGAGCAGTACTTC
.,TRBV5-4,TRBJ2-3,.,CASSLGGVDTQYF,TGTGCCAGCAGCTTGGGCGGGGTGGACACGCAGTATTTT
.,TRBV6-4,TRBJ2-3,TRBD2,CASSDSAGGSTDTQYF,TGTGCCAGCAGTGACTCGGCGGGGGGGAGCACAGATACGCAGTATTTT
.,TRBV2,TRBJ1-1,TRBD1,CASSEVQGITEAFF,TGTGCCAGCAGTGAAGTACAGGGGATCACTGAAGCTTTCTTT
.,TRBV29-1,TRBJ1-1,.,CSVEDHGLGEASTEAFF,TGCAGCGTTGAAGATCATGGCTTGGGAGAGGCTTCCACTGAAGCTTTCTTT
.,TRBV7-8,TRBJ1-1,.,CASRVRGVVSATEAFF,TGTGCCAGCAGGGTTAGGGGCGTAGTATCCGCCACTGAAGCTTTCTTT
.,TRBV6-5,TRBJ1-4,.,CASSRAAGPNEKLFF,TGTGCCAGCAGTCGGGCGGCAGGGCCTAATGAAAAACTGTTTTTT
.,TRBV6-4,TRBJ1-1,TRBD1,CASRRTGENTEAFF,TGTGCCAGCAGGAGGACAGGGGAAAACACTGAAGCTTTCTTT
.,TRBV2,TRBJ2-5,.,CASSEYRTGPKTQYF,TGTGCCAGCAGTGAATACAGGACCGGGCCAAAGACCCAGTACTTC
.,TRBV25-1,TRBJ2-1,.,CASSLGQTNYNEQFF,TGTGCCAGCAGTCTCGGACAGACTAACTACAATGAGCAGTTCTTC
.,TRBV6-6,TRBJ1-1,TRBD1,CASSFQGATTEAFF,TGTGCCAGCAGTTTCCAGGGGGCGACCACTGAAGCTTTCTTT
.,TRBV11-2,TRBJ2-7,.,CASSLGRGPPYEQYF,TGTGCCAGCAGCTTAGGGCGGGGTCCCCCCTACGAGCAGTACTTC
once,TRBV6-1,TRBJ1-3,.,CASSDRGKGSGNTIYF,TGTGCCAGCAGTGACAGGGGAAAGGGATCTGGAAACACCATATATTTT
.,TRBV6-6,TRBJ2-3,TRBD2,CASSNFGTRADTQYF,TGTGCCAGCAGCAATTTCGGGACTAGGGCAGATACGCAGTATTTT
few,TRBV5-4,TRBJ1-1,.,CAVRGFGTEAFF,TGTGCCGTGAGGGGGTTCGGGACTGAAGCTTTCTTT
.,TRBV7-6,TRBJ2-7,TRBD2,CASSSGLVGYEQYF,TGTGCCAGCAGCTCGGGACTAGTAGGCTACGAGCAGTACTTC
.,TRBV2,TRBJ1-4,.,CASSEGWGVDEKLFF,TGTGCCAGCAGTGAAGGGTGGGGGGTAGATGAAAAACTGTTTTTT
.,TRBV27,TRBJ2-7,TRBD2,CASIRTAPGGYEQYF,TGTGCCAGCATTAGAACGGCCCCGGGGGGTTACGAGCAGTACTTC
.,TRBV18,TRBJ2-1,TRBD1,CASSPAGTGTYNEQFF,TGTGCCAGCTCACCCGCCGGGACAGGTACCTACAATGAGCAGTTCTTC
.,TRBV5-1,TRBJ2-7,.,CASSLQTGPYEQYF,TGCGCCAGCAGCTTACAAACAGGCCCCTACGAGCAGTACTTC
medium-sized,TRBV19,TRBJ1-5,TRBD1,CASSRWGQGNQPQHF,TGTGCCAGTAGTAGGTGGGGACAGGGGAACCAGCCCCAGCATTTT
.,TRBV7-8,TRBJ2-2,TRBD2,CASSLVETSGGNTGELFF,TGTGCCAGCAGCTTAGTGGAGACTAGCGGAGGGAACACCGGGGAGCTGTTTTTT